A single sample is the source of the 5 T cell receptor beta chains below, sequenced in a study of regulatory T cells in long-lasting Graves disease. As to time point: persistent/refractory GD, antithyroid drugs over 5 years with positive TRAb. The authors made the TCR library using RNA they extracted from PBMCs. Arm-PCR of CDR3 regions with iRepertoire HTBI primers generated TCR beta libraries. MiXCR, applied by TCRdb to the multiplex PCR reads, yields one record per CDR3 protein. The repertoire holds approximately 690,000 distinct CDR3 sequences, about 32% seen once, with 40% to 50% in the top ten. The sample in question was peripheral blood mononuclear cells (PBMCs), obtained when the disease was refractory, from a patient treated with antithyroid drugs. The receptors come from a female donor with Graves disease.

This clonotype was seen a handful of times. The V and J genes are TRBV9 and TRBJ2-3, with TRBD2 identical over 8 bases. The trim removed 3 bases at V and 2 bases at J, leaving 8 bases unmatched. Per germline, CDR1 SGDLS and CDR2 YYNGEE. This CDR3 is built from 16 residues. CDR3: CASSAQKREHTDTQYF. The CDR3 DNA is TGTGCCAGCAGCGCCCAAAAGCGGGAGCACACAGATACGCAGTATTTT.

The chain carries TRBV6-1 and TRBJ1-2; 7 bases map to TRBD1. V shed 6 bases, J shed 6 bases, and the junction held 13 bases outside the gene matches. The CDR3 totals 15 residues. The V gene's germline CDR1 is MNHNS and CDR2 SASEGT. The CDR3 region is CASSQVRGKEDGYTF. In DNA, the CDR3 is TGTGCCAGCAGCCAAGTCAGGGGGAAGGAGGATGGCTACACCTTC.

On this clonotype: An end of the junction differs from the germline gene, which may be a read error. The chain recombines TRBV20-1 with TRBJ1-5, with D possibly TRBD1 on 6 matching bases. CDR3 length: 15 amino acids. Germline assignment: CDR1 DFQATT and CDR2 SNEGSKA (reference sequence). The DNA of the CDR3 is TGCAGCGCTAGAGATCCGCAGGGGATGAATCAGCCCCAGCATTTT. Encoded protein: CSARDPQGMNQPQHF.

This clonotype appeared many times. The chain has TRBV6-5 and TRBJ2-7, with D perhaps TRBD1 (6 bases). Trimming took 0 bases from V and 6 from J, leaving 12 bases between them. The CDR3 runs to 14 residues. CDR1 and CDR2 (germline): MNHEY, SVGAGI. In nucleotides, the CDR3 is TGTGCCAGCAGTTACTCGCCAGGGGCTGTCGAGCAGTACTTC. It yields the protein CASSYSPGAVEQYF.

In this sample, this clonotype turned up many times. The rearrangement joins TRBV28 to TRBJ1-5, with unresolved D. This CDR3 has 14 amino acids. Germline V gene sequence: CDR1 MDHEN, CDR2 SYDVKM. V was pared by 3 bases and J by 5 bases, with 11 bases between. The DNA of the CDR3 is TGTGCCAGCAGTTTTGGCTTCGGTCATCAGCCCCAGCATTTT. Translation gives CASSFGFGHQPQHF.